A selection of T cell receptor beta chains follows, all from one sample in a study of CD8+ T cells in alopecia areata. Assay: immunoSEQ multiplex PCR; the TCRdb copy retains only in-frame clones and omits some. The sample has about 12,000 clones, roughly 60% seen once; the top ten hold approximately 21%. Sample: skin. The receptors shown here come from a human donor with alopecia areata. The CDR3 runs from the conserved cysteine through the conserved F or W. Each record gives: V gene, J gene, clone size, CDR3 length, D gene, CDR3 protein, CDR3 DNA. D genes are given only for firm matches. Clone sizes are given selectively: once, few, many, or a class where the clone is expanded.

TRBV19	TRBJ1-1	-	13	-	CASRSRMNTEAFF	TGTGCCAGTAGGTCCAGAATGAACACTGAAGCTTTCTTT
TRBV11-2	TRBJ2-5	-	13	TRBD2	CASSPTSGETQYF	TGTGCCAGCAGCCCTACTAGCGGTGAGACCCAGTACTTC
TRBV28	TRBJ1-1	once	14	TRBD1	CASTPDRGLGEAFF	TGTGCCAGCACCCCGGACAGGGGCCTCGGTGAAGCTTTCTTT
TRBV5-1	TRBJ1-2	-	14	TRBD1	CASSHMHRQGGYTF	TGCGCCAGCAGCCACATGCATCGACAGGGCGGTTACACCTTC
TRBV19	TRBJ2-2	-	17	-	CASSIRIGQPLTGELFF	TGTGCCAGTAGTATACGGATTGGACAGCCTCTTACCGGGGAGCTGTTTTTT
TRBV5-1	TRBJ1-2	-	14	TRBD1	CASSTPGQDYGYTF	TGCGCCAGCAGCACCCCAGGACAGGACTATGGCTACACCTTC
TRBV7-3	TRBJ2-3	-	14	-	CASSFQDSTDTQYF	TGTGCCAGCAGCTTCCAAGACTCCACAGATACGCAGTATTTT
TRBV6-5	TRBJ1-5	-	13	-	CASRDGINQPQHF	TGTGCCAGCAGGGACGGAATCAATCAGCCCCAGCATTTT
TRBV7-9	TRBJ2-3	-	16	TRBD1	CASSLPDRISTDTQYF	TGTGCCAGCAGCTTACCGGACAGGATTAGCACAGATACGCAGTATTTT
TRBV7-6	TRBJ1-3	few	17	-	CASSPRSGTDSGNTIYF	TGTGCCAGCAGCCCAAGGAGTGGGACGGACTCTGGAAACACCATATATTTT